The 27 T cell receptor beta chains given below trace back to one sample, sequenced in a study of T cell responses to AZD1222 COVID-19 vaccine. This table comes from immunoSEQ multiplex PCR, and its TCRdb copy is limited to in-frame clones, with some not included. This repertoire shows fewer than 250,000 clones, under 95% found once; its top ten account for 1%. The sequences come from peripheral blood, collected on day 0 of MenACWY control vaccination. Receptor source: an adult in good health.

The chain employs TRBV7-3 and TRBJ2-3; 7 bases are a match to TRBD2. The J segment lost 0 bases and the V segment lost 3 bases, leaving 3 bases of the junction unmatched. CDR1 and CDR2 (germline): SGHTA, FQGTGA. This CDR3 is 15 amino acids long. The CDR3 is CASSFGGGSTDTQYF. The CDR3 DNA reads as TGTGCCAGCAGCTTCGGCGGGGGTAGCACAGATACGCAGTATTTT.

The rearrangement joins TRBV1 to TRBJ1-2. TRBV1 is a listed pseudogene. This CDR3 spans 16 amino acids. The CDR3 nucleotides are TGCACCAGCAGCCACCCCCGTCACGGGCCCCTTCCTGGCTACACCTTC. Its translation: CTSSHPRHGPLPGYTF.

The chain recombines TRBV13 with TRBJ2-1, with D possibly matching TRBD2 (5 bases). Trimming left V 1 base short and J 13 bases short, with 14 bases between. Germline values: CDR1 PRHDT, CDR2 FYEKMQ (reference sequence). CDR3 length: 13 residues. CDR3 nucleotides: TGTGCCAGCAGCTTAGCTTCGGGGTCGCCTCAGTTCTTC. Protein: CASSLASGSPQFF.

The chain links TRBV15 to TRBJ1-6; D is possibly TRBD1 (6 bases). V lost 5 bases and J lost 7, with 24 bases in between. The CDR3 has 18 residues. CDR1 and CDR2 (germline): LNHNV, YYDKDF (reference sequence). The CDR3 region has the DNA TGTGCCACCAGCTCCTCGTGGGGGCAGGGGCTTGCGAATTCACCCCTCCACTTT. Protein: CATSSSWGQGLANSPLHF.

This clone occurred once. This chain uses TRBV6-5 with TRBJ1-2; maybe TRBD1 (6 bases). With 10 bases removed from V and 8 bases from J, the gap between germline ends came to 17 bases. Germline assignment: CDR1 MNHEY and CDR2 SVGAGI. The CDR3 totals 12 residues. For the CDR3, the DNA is TGTGCCATTAAGCGGGAGGGGGGAGGCTACACCTTC. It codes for CAIKREGGGYTF.

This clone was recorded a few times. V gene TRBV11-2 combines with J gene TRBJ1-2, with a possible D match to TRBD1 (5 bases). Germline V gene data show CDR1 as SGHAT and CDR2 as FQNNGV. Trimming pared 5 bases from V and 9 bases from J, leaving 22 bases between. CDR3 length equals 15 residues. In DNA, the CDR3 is TGTGCCAGCAGCCCATCTGGGGAGGGACCTTATCGCTACACCTTC. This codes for CASSPSGEGPYRYTF.

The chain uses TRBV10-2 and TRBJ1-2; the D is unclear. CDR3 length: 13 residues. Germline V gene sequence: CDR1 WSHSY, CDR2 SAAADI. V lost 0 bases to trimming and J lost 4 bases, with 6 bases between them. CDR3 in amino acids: CASSESTGYGYTF. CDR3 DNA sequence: TGCGCCAGCAGTGAGTCGACGGGCTATGGCTACACCTTC.

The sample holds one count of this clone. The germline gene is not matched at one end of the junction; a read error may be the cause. Written as DNA, the CDR3 is TGCGCCAGCAGATTGGGGCCAGAGACCCAGTACTTC. Its protein product is CASRLGPETQYF. The genes are TRBV5-1 and TRBJ2-5; TRBD1 is a possible D gene (5 bases). Germline CDR1 SGHRS, CDR2 YFSETQ. This CDR3 contains 12 residues.

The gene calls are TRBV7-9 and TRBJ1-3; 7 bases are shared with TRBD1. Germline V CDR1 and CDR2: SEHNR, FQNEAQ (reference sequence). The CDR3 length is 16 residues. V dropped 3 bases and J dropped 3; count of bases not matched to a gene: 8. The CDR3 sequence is CASSFGTGAGGNTIYF. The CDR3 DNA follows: TGTGCCAGCAGCTTCGGAACAGGGGCTGGTGGAAACACCATATATTTT.

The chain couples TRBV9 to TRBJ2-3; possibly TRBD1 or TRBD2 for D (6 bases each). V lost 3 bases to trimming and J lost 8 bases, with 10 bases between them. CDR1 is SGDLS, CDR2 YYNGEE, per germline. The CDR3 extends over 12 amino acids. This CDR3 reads CASSDEGGTQYF. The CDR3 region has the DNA TGTGCCAGCAGCGATGAGGGGGGTACGCAGTATTTT.

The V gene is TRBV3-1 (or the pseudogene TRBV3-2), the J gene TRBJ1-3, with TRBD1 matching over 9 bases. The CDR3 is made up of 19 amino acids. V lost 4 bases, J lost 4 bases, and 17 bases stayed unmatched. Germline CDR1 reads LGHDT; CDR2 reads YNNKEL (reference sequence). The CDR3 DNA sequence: TGTGCCAGCAGCCGAAGTCCCGGGACAGGGCAAGTCGCCGGAAACACCATATATTTT. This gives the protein CASSRSPGTGQVAGNTIYF.

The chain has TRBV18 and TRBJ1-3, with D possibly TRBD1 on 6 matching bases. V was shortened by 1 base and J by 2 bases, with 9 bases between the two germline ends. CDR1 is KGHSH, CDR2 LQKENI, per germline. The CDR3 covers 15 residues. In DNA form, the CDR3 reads TGTGCCAGCTCACCACTTAACAGGGCTGGAAACACCATATATTTT. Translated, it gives CASSPLNRAGNTIYF. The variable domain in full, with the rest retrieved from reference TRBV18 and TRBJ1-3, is NAGVMQNPRHLVRRRGQEARLRCSPMKGHSHVYWYRQLPEEGLKFMVYLQKENIIDESGMPKERFSAEFPKEGPSILRIQQVVRGDSAAYFCASSPLNRAGNTIYFGEGSWLTVV.

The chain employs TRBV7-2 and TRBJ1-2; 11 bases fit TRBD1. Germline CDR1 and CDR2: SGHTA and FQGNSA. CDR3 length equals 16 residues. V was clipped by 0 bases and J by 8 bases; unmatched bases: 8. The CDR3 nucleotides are TGTGCCAGCAGCTTAGCGCCCCCCGGGACAGGGGGAGGCTACACCTTC. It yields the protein CASSLAPPGTGGGYTF.

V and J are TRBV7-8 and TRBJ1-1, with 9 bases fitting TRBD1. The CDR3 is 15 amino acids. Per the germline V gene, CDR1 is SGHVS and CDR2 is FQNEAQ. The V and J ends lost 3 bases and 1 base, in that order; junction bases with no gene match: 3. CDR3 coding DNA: TGTGCCAGCAGCTTGAGGGGACAGGGGAACACTGAAGCTTTCTTT. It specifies CASSLRGQGNTEAFF.

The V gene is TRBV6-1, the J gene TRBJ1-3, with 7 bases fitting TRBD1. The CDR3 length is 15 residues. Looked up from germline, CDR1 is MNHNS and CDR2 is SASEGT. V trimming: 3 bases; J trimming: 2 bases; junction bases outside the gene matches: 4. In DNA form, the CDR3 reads TGTGCCAGCAGTGACAGACAGGGAACTGGAAACACCATATATTTT. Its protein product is CASSDRQGTGNTIYF.

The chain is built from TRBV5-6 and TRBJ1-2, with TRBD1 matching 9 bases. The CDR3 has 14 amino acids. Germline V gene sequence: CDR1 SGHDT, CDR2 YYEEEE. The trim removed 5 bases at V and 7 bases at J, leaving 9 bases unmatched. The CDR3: CASRVGTGRGGYTF. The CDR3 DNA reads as TGTGCCAGCAGGGTCGGGACAGGGAGAGGTGGCTACACCTTC.

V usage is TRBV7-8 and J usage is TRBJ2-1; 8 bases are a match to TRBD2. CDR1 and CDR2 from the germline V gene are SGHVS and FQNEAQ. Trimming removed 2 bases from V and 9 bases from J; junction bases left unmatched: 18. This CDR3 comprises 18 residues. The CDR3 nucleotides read TGTGCCAGCAGCTTACCGGGGCGCGCTAGCGGGTTGAGGGGTGAGCAGTTCTTC. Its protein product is CASSLPGRASGLRGEQFF.

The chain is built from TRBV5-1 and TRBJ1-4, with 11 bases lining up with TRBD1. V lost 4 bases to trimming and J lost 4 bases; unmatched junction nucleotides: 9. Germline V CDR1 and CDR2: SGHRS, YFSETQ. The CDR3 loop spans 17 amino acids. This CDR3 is CASSTGTGGTLNEKLFF. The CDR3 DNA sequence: TGCGCCAGCAGCACTGGGACAGGGGGTACTCTTAATGAAAAACTGTTTTTT.

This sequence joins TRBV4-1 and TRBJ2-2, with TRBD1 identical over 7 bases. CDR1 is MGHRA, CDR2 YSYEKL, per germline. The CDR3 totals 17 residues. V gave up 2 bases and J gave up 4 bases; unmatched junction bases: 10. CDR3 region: CASSQRADRVATGELFF. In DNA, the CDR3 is TGCGCCAGCAGCCAAAGGGCCGACAGGGTGGCCACCGGGGAGCTGTTTTTT.

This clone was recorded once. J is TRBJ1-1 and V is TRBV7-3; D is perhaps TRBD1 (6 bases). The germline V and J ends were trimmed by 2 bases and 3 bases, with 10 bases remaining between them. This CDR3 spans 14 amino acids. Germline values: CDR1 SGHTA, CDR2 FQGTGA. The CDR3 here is CASSLAGGHTEAFF. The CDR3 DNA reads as TGTGCCAGCAGCTTAGCGGGGGGCCACACTGAAGCTTTCTTT.

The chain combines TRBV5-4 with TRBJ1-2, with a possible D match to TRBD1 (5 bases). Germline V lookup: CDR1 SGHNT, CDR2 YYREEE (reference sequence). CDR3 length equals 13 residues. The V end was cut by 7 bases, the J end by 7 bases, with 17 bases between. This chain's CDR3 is CASGIGTKGGYTF. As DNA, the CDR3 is TGTGCCAGCGGCATCGGGACCAAGGGTGGCTACACCTTC. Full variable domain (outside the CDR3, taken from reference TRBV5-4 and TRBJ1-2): ETGVTQSPTHLIKTRGQQVTLRCSSQSGHNTVSWYQQALGQGPQFIFQYYREEENGRGNFPPRFSGLQFPNYSSELNVNALELDDSALYLCASGIGTKGGYTFGSGTRLTVV.

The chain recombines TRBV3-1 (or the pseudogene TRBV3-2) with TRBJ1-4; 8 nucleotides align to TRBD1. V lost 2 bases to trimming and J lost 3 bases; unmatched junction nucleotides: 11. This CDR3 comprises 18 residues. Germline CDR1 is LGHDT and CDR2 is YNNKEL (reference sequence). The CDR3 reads CASSQITRQGWSNEKLFF. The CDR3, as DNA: TGTGCCAGCAGCCAAATTACTAGACAGGGGTGGTCTAATGAAAAACTGTTTTTT.

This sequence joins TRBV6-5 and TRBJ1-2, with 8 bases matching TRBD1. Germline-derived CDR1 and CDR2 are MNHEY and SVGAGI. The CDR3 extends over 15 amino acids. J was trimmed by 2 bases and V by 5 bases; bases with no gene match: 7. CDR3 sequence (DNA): TGTGCCAGCAGTCCACAGGGGGAACTGAACTATGGCTACACCTTC. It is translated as CASSPQGELNYGYTF.

The CDR3: CASIKGVPNTEAFF. In nucleotides, the CDR3 is TGTGCCAGCATTAAGGGCGTCCCGAACACTGAAGCTTTCTTT. The rearrangement uses TRBV2 and TRBJ1-1; D gene uncertain. Trimming cost V 7 bases and J 1 base, with 13 bases left between them. Germline V CDR1 and CDR2: SNHLY, FYNNEI. The CDR3 has 14 residues. Based on the CDR3 plus reference TRBV2 and TRBJ1-1, the full variable domain is EPEVTQTPSHQVTQMGQEVILRCVPISNHLYFYWYRQILGQKVEFLVSFYNNEISEKSEIFDDQFSVERPDGSNFTLKIRSTKLEDSAMYFCASIKGVPNTEAFFGQGTRLTVV.

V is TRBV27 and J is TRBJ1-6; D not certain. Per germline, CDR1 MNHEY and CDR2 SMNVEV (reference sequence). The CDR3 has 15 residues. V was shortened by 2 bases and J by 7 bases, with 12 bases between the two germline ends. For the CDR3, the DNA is TGTGCCAGCAGTTTAGAGTACAGCCTGAATTCACCCCTCCACTTT. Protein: CASSLEYSLNSPLHF.

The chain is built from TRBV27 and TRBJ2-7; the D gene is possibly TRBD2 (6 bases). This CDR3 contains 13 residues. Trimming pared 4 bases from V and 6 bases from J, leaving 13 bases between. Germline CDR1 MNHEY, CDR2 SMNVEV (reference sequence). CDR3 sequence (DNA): TGTGCCAGCAGTTGGAGGGAAAGGGGCGAGCAGTACTTC. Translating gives CASSWRERGEQYF.

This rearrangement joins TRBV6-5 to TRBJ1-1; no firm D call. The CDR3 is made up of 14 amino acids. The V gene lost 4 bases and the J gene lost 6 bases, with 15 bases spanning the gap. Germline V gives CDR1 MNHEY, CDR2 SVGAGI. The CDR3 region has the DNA TGTGCCAGCAGTTCCCGGCCCCGGGGAGCTGAAGCTTTCTTT. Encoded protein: CASSSRPRGAEAFF.